A single TCR beta chain is shown here with its context. Its antigen specificity is not known. Base qualities are not recorded, but no much larger clone differs from it by a single base. The entry originates in a study of T-cell memory formation after mild COVID-19 (dated by TCRdb to the early 2020s). Study-wide context: TCR sequence clusters from the two donors were found to be largely donor specific. In two donors, T-cell clones that expanded and contracted after mild COVID-19 were followed by sequencing TCRalpha and TCRbeta repertoires longitudinally. Two young, previously healthy adult volunteers, one female and one male, were included in the cohort.

Results the study describes overall, beyond this receptor: Some responding clones were found in pre-infection memory, which suggests that pre-existing cross-reactive memory T cells took part in the SARS-CoV-2 response. The second-wave clones that peaked on day 37 were not confirmed to be SARS-CoV-2 specific. The study included only a couple of mild cases, and larger cohorts that include severe cases with pre-infection samples were judged to be necessary. Contracting CD4+ clones were located mainly in the CM and EM memory subsets, whereas CD8+ clones were found to be enriched in EMRA. Balanced CD4/CD8 phenotypes were observed for clones contracting from day 15 to 85, whereas a bias towards CD4+ was observed for a second wave of clones expanding from day 15 to 37.

Sequencing was performed on an Illumina NovaSeq 6000. cDNA libraries for TCRalpha and TCRbeta were prepared by 5'RACE using constant-segment primers, with sample barcodes and unique molecular identifiers added. Trizol reagent was used to extract RNA from every sample. Amplification of the libraries took two PCR steps, and the second step added a second sample barcode plus Illumina TruSeq adapters. Libraries were sequenced on an Illumina NovaSeq with 2 x 150 bp paired-end reads. For the original study's pipeline: Reads were demultiplexed and collapsed into UMI-guided consensus sequences with migec v1.2.7. With mixcr v2.1.11, UMI consensuses were aligned to TRA and TRB V and J templates and assembled into clonotypes. Expanded or contracted clonotypes were those called significant by both edgeR and NoisET, with noise models trained on biological replicates. For edgeR calls, the cutoffs were a false discovery rate-adjusted p below 0.01 and a log2 fold-change threshold of 1. As an exploratory analysis of dynamics, max-normalized trajectories of the 1000 most abundant clonotypes were examined with PCA combined with hierarchical clustering. Each responding clone was given a CD4 or CD8 phenotype based on the CD4+ and CD8+ repertoires, which had been sequenced separately. Using fastp trimming at Q25 and MiXCR clonotype assembly, TCRdb reanalyzed the public sequencing data and kept in-frame beta chains. CDR3 protein duplicates are merged, each entry listing the most common genes and DNA. The V and J calls, along with clone size, are taken from TCRdb and not from the paper's own processing. This sample is represented by about 410,000 distinct CDR3 sequences; 20% to 30% of them were singletons. The biggest ten clones account for about an eighth of the sample.

V is trimmed back by 4 bases and J by 6 bases, and the junction contains 7 bases that no gene match accounts for. The CDR3 runs 16 amino acids, cysteine and phenylalanine included. The only DNA kept is the CDR3, 48 bases in frame from the first base. In the germline V gene, CDR1 corresponds to SGHTA and CDR2 to FQGNSA. Ficoll-Paque density gradient centrifugation was used to isolate PBMCs. This chain joins TRBV7-2 to TRBJ2-3, with 13 junctional bases fitting TRBD2. Material for sequencing was PBMCs or a T cell subset sorted from them (not recorded which). The source is an adult woman who had mild COVID-19 (a few samples of this study predate the infection). The sample titles of this study are shuffled in the database, so cell type and time point are left out; the donor was told from shared clones. CDR3 reads: CASSSGTSGALDTQYF. At the DNA level, the sequence is TGTGCCAGCAGCTCCGGGACTAGCGGGGCGCTGGATACGCAGTATTTT.